These 4 T cell receptor beta chains came from one sample sequenced in a study of blood T cells in healthy people across ages. Next came a second PCR, run for about 6 to 12 cycles, which used a sample-barcoded 5' primer along with a J-beta primer mix. Each CDR3 protein gets one entry after TCRdb re-called the 5' RACE reads with MiXCR. The sample has about 1.8 million distinct CDR3 sequences; about 50% are singletons. Sequencing was carried out using blood. The receptor set was obtained from a woman aged 40 to 50 in good health.

The chain is built from TRBV9 and TRBJ1-1; perhaps TRBD1 as D (6 bases). CDR1 is SGDLS and CDR2 is YYNGEE in the germline V gene. CDR3 length equals 16 residues. V lost 4 bases and J 1 base, leaving 17 bases between the germline ends. The chain's CDR3 is CASSKSPGHGNTEAFF. CDR3 sequence (DNA): TGTGCCAGCAGCAAATCACCGGGACACGGGAACACTGAAGCTTTCTTT.

The V call is TRBV20-1, the J call TRBJ2-1; no definite D call. This CDR3 contains 13 residues. Looked up from germline, CDR1 is DFQATT and CDR2 is SNEGSKA (reference sequence). V dropped 3 bases and J dropped 0 bases, with 6 bases sitting between them. The CDR3 sequence: CSASFGSYNEQFF. The CDR3 DNA reads as TGCAGTGCTAGTTTCGGCTCCTACAATGAGCAGTTCTTC.

The chain combines TRBV5-4 with TRBJ2-5; 7 bases are shared with TRBD1. This CDR3 has 13 amino acids. The germline V gene encodes CDR1 SGHNT and CDR2 YYREEE (reference sequence). Losses at the gene ends were 9 bases for V and 4 bases for J; bases not matched to a gene: 9. CDR3 in DNA: TGTGCCACCCAACAGGGGAACCGAGAGACCCAGTACTTC. Protein sequence: CATQQGNRETQYF.

The chain is built from TRBV4-3 and TRBJ2-1; the D call may be TRBD1 or TRBD2 (5 bases each). V was clipped by 5 bases and J by 5 bases, with 16 bases between them. Germline CDR1 is LGHNA and CDR2 is YSLEER. The CDR3 spans 15 residues. The CDR3 is CASSALVGTDNEQFF. CDR3 bases: TGCGCCAGCAGCGCCTTGGTAGGGACCGACAATGAGCAGTTCTTC.